One and the same sample provided the 8 T cell receptor beta chains below, sequenced in a study of cytomegalovirus exposure and HLA in healthy donors (dated by TCRdb to about 2017). Libraries were constructed by the immunoSEQ multiplex PCR assay. The multiplex PCR relied on a mix of 60 forward primers for TCR Vbeta segments and 13 reverse primers for TCR Jbeta segments. TCRdb re-hosts the immuneACCESS table, in-frame sequences only. Its copies lack some clones; in the studies checked, an unresolved V gene accounts for under half of them, and the cause for the rest is not known. A total of 170,000 or so clones appear in this sample, around four fifths of them only once. The ten largest clones capture 1% of the sample. Sequencing was done on a sample of PBMCs. The receptors originated from a woman in her forties or fifties in good health and CMV-seropositive.

This clone is a singleton in its sample. The rearrangement joins TRBV2 to TRBJ1-3; possible D gene TRBD1, 6 bases. The CDR3 has 18 residues. The germline gives CDR1 SNHLY, CDR2 FYNNEI. The V end lost 6 bases, the J end lost 0 bases, and 21 bases lay between the germline ends. Here the CDR3 DNA reads TGTGCCAGCAGCCATATCGCGACAGGTGGGAACTCTGGAAACACCATATATTTT. Residues: CASSHIATGGNSGNTIYF.

The chain links TRBV5-1 to TRBJ2-1, with 8 positions matching TRBD1. This CDR3 has 16 residues. Trimming at V came to 0 bases and at J to 2 bases, leaving 4 bases not matched to a gene. The germline CDR1 and CDR2 sequences are SGHRS and YFSETQ. The CDR3 DNA reads TGCGCCAGCAGCTTGGGGACAGGGAACCCCTACAATGAGCAGTTCTTC. It specifies CASSLGTGNPYNEQFF.

This chain connects TRBV5-1 to TRBJ1-1, with D uncertain. The V gene lost 0 bases and the J gene lost 0 bases, with 6 bases spanning the gap. Germline values: CDR1 SGHRS, CDR2 YFSETQ. This CDR3 is built from 14 residues. This chain's CDR3 is CASSLAQMNTEAFF. DNA of the CDR3: TGCGCCAGCAGCTTGGCCCAAATGAACACTGAAGCTTTCTTT.

The gene calls are TRBV28 and TRBJ1-1, with D perhaps matching TRBD1 (5 bases). CDR1 MDHEN and CDR2 SYDVKM come from the germline V gene. This CDR3 spans 17 amino acids. Trimming stripped 2 bases from V and 1 base from J, with 17 bases between. The CDR3 region is CASSLISAGQANTEAFF. The CDR3 DNA reads TGTGCCAGCAGTTTAATCTCTGCAGGGCAGGCGAACACTGAAGCTTTCTTT.

This sequence joins TRBV6-1 and TRBJ2-7; 8 nucleotides match TRBD1. Trimming at V came to 2 bases and at J to 4 bases, leaving 7 bases not matched to a gene. Per the germline V gene, CDR1 is MNHNS and CDR2 is SASEGT. This CDR3 contains 15 residues. Here the CDR3 DNA reads TGTGCCAGCAGTGAACTGGACAGGGCGAGGTACGAGCAGTACTTC. The encoded protein is CASSELDRARYEQYF.

The chain carries TRBV7-3 and TRBJ1-2; TRBD1 aligns across 12 bases. Germline CDR1 reads SGHTA; CDR2 reads FQGTGA. V dropped 5 bases and J dropped 7; count of bases not matched to a gene: 8. This CDR3 spans 15 amino acids. CDR3 coding DNA: TGTGCCAGCAGCCCCCCGGGACAGGGGGCTGGTGGCTACACCTTC. Amino acids: CASSPPGQGAGGYTF.

The chain links TRBV7-3 to TRBJ2-2; TRBD1 matches at 9 bases. Germline-derived CDR1 and CDR2 are SGHTA and FQGTGA. This CDR3 is built from 16 residues. V shed 3 bases, J shed 0 bases, and the junction held 2 bases outside the gene matches. CDR3 protein: CASSFTGGPNTGELFF. The DNA for the CDR3 is TGTGCCAGCAGCTTTACAGGGGGCCCGAACACCGGGGAGCTGTTTTTT. Combining the CDR3 with reference TRBV7-3 and TRBJ2-2 gives the whole variable domain GAGVSQTPSNKVTEKGKYVELRCDPISGHTALYWYRQSLGQGPEFLIYFQGTGAADDSGLPNDRFFAVRPEGSVSTLKIQRTERGDSAVYLCASSFTGGPNTGELFFGEGSRLTVL.

In this sample, this clone turned up a few times. The rearrangement uses TRBV19 and TRBJ1-2, with a possible D match to TRBD1 (6 bases). This CDR3 has 15 residues. Trimming pared 2 bases from V and 2 bases from J, leaving 12 bases between. CDR1 LNHDA and CDR2 SQIVND come from the germline V gene (reference sequence). This CDR3 is CASSIQGQGNYGYTF. In nucleotides, the CDR3 is TGTGCCAGTAGTATACAGGGGCAGGGGAACTATGGCTACACCTTC.